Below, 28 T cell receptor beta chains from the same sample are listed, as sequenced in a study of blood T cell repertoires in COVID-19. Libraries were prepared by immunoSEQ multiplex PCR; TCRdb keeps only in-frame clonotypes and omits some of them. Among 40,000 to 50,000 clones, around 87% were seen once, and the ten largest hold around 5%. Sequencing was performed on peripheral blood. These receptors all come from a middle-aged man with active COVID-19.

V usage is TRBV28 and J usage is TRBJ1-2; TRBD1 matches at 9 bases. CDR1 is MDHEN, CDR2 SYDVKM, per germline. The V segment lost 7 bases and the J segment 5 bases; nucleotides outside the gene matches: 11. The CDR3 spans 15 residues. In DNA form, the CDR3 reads TGTGCCAGCACCTCAACCGGGACAGGGCGATATGGCTACACCTTC. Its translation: CASTSTGTGRYGYTF.

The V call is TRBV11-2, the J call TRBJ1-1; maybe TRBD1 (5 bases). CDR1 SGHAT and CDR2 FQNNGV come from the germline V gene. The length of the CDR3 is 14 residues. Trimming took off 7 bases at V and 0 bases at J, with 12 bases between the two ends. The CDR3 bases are TGTGCCAGCATTAACCGGACACTGAACACTGAAGCTTTCTTT. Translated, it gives CASINRTLNTEAFF.

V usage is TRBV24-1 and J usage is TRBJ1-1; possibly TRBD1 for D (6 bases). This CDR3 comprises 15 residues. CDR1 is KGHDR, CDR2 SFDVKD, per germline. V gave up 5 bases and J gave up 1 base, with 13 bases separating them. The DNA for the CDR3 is TGTGCCACCAGTGCCACAGGGACCGAGAACACTGAAGCTTTCTTT. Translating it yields CATSATGTENTEAFF.

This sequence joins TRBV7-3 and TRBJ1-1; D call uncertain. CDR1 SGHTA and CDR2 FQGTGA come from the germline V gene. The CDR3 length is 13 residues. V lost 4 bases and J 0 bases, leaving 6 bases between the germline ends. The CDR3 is CASSSFLNTEAFF. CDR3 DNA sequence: TGTGCCAGCAGCTCCTTCTTGAACACTGAAGCTTTCTTT.

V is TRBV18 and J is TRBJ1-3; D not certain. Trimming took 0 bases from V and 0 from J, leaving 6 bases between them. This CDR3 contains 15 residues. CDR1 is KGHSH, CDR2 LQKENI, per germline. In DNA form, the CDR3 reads TGTGCCAGCTCACCACCCCGGGACTCTGGAAACACCATATATTTT. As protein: CASSPPRDSGNTIYF.

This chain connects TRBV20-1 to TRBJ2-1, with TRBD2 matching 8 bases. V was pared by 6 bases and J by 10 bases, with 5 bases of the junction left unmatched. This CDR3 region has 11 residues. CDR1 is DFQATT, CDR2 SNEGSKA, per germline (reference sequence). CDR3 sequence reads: CSARPGGEQFF. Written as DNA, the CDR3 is TGCAGTGCCCGTCCGGGGGGGGAGCAGTTCTTC.

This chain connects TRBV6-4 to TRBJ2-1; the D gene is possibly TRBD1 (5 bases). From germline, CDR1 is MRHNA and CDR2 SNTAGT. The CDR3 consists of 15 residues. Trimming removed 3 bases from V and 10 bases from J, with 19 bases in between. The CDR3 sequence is CASSEGVSPLAEQFF. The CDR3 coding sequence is TGTGCCAGCAGTGAAGGGGTTTCTCCGCTGGCCGAGCAGTTCTTC.

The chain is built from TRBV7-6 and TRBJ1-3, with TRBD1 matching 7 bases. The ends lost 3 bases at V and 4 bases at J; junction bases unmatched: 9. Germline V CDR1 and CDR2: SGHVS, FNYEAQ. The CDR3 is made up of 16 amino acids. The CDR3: CASSFNSGQMGNTIYF. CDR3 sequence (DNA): TGTGCCAGCAGCTTTAATTCGGGACAGATGGGAAACACCATATATTTT.

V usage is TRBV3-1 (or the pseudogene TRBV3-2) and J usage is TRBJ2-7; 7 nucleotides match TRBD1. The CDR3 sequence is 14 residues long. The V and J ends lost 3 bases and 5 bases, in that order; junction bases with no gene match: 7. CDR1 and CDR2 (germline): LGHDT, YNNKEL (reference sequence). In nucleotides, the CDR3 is TGTGCCAGCAGCCAGCAGAGGGGGCAGGACGAGCAGTACTTC. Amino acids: CASSQQRGQDEQYF.

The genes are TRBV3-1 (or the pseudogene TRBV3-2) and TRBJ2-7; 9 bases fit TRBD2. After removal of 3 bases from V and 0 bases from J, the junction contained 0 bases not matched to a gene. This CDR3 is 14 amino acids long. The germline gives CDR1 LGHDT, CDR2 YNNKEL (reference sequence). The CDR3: CASSQREGSYEQYF. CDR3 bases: TGTGCCAGCAGCCAGCGGGAGGGCTCCTACGAGCAGTACTTC.

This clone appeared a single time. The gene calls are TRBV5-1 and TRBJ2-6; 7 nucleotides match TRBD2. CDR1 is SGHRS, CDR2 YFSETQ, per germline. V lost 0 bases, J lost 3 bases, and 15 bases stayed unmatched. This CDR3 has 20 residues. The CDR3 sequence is CASSLGYLGGAAYGANVLTF. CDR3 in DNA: TGCGCCAGCAGCTTGGGGTATCTGGGAGGGGCAGCTTATGGGGCCAACGTCCTGACTTTC.

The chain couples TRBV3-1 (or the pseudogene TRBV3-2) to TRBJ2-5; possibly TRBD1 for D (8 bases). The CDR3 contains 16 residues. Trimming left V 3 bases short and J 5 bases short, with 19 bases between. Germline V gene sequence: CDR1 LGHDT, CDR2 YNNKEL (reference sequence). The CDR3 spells CASSHHRTGREETQYF. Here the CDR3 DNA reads TGTGCCAGCAGCCACCATCGGACAGGGCGGGAGGAGACCCAGTACTTC.

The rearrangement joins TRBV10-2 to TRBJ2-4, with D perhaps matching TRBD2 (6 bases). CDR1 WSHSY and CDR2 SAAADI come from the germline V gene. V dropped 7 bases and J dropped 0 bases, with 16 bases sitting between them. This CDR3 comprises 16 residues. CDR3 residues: CASNRIADLAKNIQYF. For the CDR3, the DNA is TGCGCCAGCAACCGAATAGCGGATTTAGCCAAAAACATTCAGTACTTC.

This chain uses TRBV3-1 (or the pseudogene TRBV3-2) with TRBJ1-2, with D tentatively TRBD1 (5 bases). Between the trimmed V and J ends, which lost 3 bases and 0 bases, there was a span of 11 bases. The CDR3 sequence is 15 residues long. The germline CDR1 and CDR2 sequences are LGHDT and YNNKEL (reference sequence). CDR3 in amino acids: CASSQAGRANYGYTF. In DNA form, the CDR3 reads TGTGCCAGCAGCCAGGCGGGGCGAGCTAACTATGGCTACACCTTC.

This chain's CDR3 is CAISEKSEEKTYTEAFF. In nucleotides, the CDR3 is TGTGCCATCAGTGAAAAAAGTGAGGAGAAGACGTACACTGAAGCTTTCTTT. The rearrangement links TRBV10-3 to TRBJ1-1; D not certain. The CDR3 length is 17 residues. Germline CDR1 and CDR2: ENHRY and SYGVKD. V was pared by 3 bases and J by 3 bases, with 20 bases between.

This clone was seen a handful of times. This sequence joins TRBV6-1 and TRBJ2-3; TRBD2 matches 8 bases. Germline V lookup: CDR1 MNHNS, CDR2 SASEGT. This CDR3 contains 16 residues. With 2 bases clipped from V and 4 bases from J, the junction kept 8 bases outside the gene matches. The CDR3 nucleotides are TGTGCCAGCAGTGAACGAGCGGGAGTTGGGGCAGATACGCAGTATTTT. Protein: CASSERAGVGADTQYF.

This chain's CDR3 is CASSLRGGISGELFF. The CDR3 DNA follows: TGTGCCAGCAGCTTGAGAGGGGGAATTAGCGGGGAGCTGTTTTTT. The chain couples TRBV7-2 to TRBJ2-2; D perhaps matches TRBD1 (6 bases). The germline V gene encodes CDR1 SGHTA and CDR2 FQGNSA. This CDR3 contains 15 residues. The ends were cut back, 3 bases at V and 7 bases at J, with 15 bases in the middle. Filled out from reference TRBV7-2 and TRBJ2-2, the complete variable domain reads GAGVSQSPSNKVTEKGKDVELRCDPISGHTALYWYRQSLGQGLEFLIYFQGNSAPDKSGLPSDRFSAERTGGSVSTLTIQRTQQEDSAVYLCASSLRGGISGELFFGEGSRLTVL.

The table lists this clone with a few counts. The CDR3 here is CASSPHLGQGAGRGSLHF. CDR3 DNA sequence: TGTGCCAGCAGCCCCCATCTTGGACAGGGGGCGGGGAGAGGATCCCTCCACTTT. The genes are TRBV7-2 and TRBJ1-6; 11 positions agree with TRBD1. J was trimmed by 14 bases and V by 5 bases; bases with no gene match: 20. CDR3 length: 18 amino acids. Germline V gene sequence: CDR1 SGHTA, CDR2 FQGNSA.

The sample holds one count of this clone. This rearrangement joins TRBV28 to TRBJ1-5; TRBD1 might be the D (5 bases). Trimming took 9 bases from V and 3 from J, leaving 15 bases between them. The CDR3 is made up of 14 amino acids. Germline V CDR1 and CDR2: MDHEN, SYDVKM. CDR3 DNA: TGTGCCAGTCGGGGGGAACTATCCAATCAGCCCCAGCATTTT. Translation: CASRGELSNQPQHF.

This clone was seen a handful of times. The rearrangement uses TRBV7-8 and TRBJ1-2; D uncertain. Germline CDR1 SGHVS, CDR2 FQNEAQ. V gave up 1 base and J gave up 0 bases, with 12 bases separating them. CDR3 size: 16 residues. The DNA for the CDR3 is TGTGCCAGCAGCTTAGTGGCAGGCGAAGCTAACTATGGCTACACCTTC. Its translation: CASSLVAGEANYGYTF.

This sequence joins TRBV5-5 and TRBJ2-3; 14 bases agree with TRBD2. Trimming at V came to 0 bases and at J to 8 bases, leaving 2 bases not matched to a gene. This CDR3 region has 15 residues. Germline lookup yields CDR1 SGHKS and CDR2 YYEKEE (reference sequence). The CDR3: CASSLETSGRGTQYF. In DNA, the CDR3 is TGTGCCAGCAGCTTGGAGACTAGCGGGAGGGGTACGCAGTATTTT.

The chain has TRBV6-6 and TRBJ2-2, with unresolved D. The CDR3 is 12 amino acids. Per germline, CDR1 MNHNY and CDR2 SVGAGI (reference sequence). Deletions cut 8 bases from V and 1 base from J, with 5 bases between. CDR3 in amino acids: CASAGNTGELFF. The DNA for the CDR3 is TGTGCCAGCGCAGGGAACACCGGGGAGCTGTTTTTT.

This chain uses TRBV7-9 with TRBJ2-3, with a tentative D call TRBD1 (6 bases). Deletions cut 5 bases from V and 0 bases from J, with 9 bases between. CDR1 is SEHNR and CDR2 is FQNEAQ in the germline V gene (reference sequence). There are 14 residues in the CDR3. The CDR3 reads CASSLTGSTDTQYF. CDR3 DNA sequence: TGTGCCAGCAGCCTCACAGGGAGCACAGATACGCAGTATTTT.

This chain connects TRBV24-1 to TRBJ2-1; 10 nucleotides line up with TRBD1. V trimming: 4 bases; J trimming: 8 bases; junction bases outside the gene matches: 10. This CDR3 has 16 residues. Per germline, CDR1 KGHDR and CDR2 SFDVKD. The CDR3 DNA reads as TGTGCCACCAGTGACCCCCGGGACAGGGGAGCTGATGAGCAGTTCTTC. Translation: CATSDPRDRGADEQFF.

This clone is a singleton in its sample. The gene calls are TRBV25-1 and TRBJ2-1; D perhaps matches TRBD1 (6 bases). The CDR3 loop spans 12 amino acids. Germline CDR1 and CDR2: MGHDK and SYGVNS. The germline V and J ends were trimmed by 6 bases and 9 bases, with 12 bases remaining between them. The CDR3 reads CASRSIGGEQFF. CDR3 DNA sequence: TGTGCCAGCAGATCAATAGGGGGTGAGCAGTTCTTC.

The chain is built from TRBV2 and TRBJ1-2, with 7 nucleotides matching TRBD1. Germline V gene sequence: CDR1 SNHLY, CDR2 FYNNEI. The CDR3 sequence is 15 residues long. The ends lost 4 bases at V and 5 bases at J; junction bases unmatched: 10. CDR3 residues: CASSVSGGLGYGYTF. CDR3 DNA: TGTGCCAGCAGTGTGTCAGGGGGGCTGGGTTATGGCTACACCTTC.

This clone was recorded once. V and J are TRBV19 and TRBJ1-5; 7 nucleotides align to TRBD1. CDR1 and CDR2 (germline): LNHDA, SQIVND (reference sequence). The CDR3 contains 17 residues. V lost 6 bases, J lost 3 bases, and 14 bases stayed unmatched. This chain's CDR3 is CASRPLTEDRLNQPQHF. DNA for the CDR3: TGTGCCAGTAGACCCCTAACTGAGGACAGGCTCAATCAGCCCCAGCATTTT.

In DNA form, the CDR3 reads TGTGCTAGTAGTAGCGGGAGGGACAATGAGCAGTTCTTC. Residues: CASSSGRDNEQFF. This rearrangement joins TRBV12-5 to TRBJ2-1; TRBD2 matches 11 bases. The ends lost 8 bases at V and 5 bases at J; junction bases unmatched: 2. The CDR3 has 13 residues. CDR1 LGHNT and CDR2 FRNRAP come from the germline V gene.